Below are 13 T cell receptor beta chains sequenced from a single sample in a study of cytomegalovirus exposure and HLA in healthy donors. The primer mix had 60 Vbeta and 13 Jbeta primers. Generated by immunoSEQ multiplex PCR, the TCRdb table keeps only in-frame clones and is missing some. The data show some 120,000 clones, roughly a sixth seen once. The sample consisted of PBMCs. Receptors originate from a female donor in good health and CMV-seropositive.

This clone was seen a handful of times. The chain recombines TRBV27 with TRBJ2-7; no reliable D call. The CDR3 covers 14 residues. CDR1 MNHEY and CDR2 SMNVEV come from the germline V gene (reference sequence). The V end lost 0 bases, the J end lost 0 bases, and 6 bases lay between the germline ends. The chain's CDR3 is CASSLSGNSYEQYF. For the CDR3, the DNA is TGTGCCAGCAGTTTATCGGGCAACTCCTACGAGCAGTACTTC.

The chain employs TRBV28 and TRBJ1-5; maybe TRBD1 (5 bases). CDR1 is MDHEN and CDR2 is SYDVKM in the germline V gene. The CDR3 is 16 amino acids. V was trimmed by 6 bases and J by 2 bases, leaving 17 bases between them. The CDR3 spells CASSKKSGKGNQPQHF. The CDR3, as DNA: TGTGCCAGCAGCAAAAAATCAGGGAAGGGCAATCAGCCCCAGCATTTT.

This clone was detected a few times. The genes are TRBV28 and TRBJ2-7; 8 bases match TRBD2. This CDR3 contains 15 residues. CDR1 is MDHEN, CDR2 SYDVKM, per germline. With V trimmed by 5 bases and J by 2 bases, 8 bases remained unmatched. CDR3 nucleotide sequence: TGTGCCAGCAGTGACCCCCGGCGGGAGGCCTACGAGCAGTACTTC. It encodes CASSDPRREAYEQYF.

This clone was picked up a small number of times. This chain joins TRBV7-9 and TRBJ2-7; 10 bases match TRBD1. The germline gives CDR1 SEHNR, CDR2 FQNEAQ (reference sequence). The CDR3 totals 15 residues. V gave up 5 bases and J gave up 3 bases; unmatched junction bases: 7. This CDR3 reads CASSGRTGGVYEQYF. The CDR3 nucleotides are TGTGCCAGCAGCGGGCGGACAGGGGGGGTCTACGAGCAGTACTTC.

This clone turned up a few times. J is TRBJ2-3 and V is TRBV5-6; 8 nucleotides align to TRBD1. This CDR3 has 16 residues. J lost 5 bases, V lost 2 bases, and 10 bases had no gene match. Germline CDR1 reads SGHDT; CDR2 reads YYEEEE. This CDR3 reads CASSLGPGGIVDTQYF. CDR3 DNA: TGTGCCAGCAGCTTAGGCCCAGGGGGCATCGTAGATACGCAGTATTTT.

V gene TRBV4-2 combines with J gene TRBJ2-5; perhaps TRBD1 as D (5 bases). The CDR3 is made up of 15 amino acids. Germline V gene sequence: CDR1 LGHNA, CDR2 YNFKEQ. Trimming shortened V by 1 base and J by 5 bases, and 14 bases separated the two germline ends. CDR3 protein: CASSQGRTKGETQYF. In DNA form, the CDR3 reads TGTGCCAGCAGCCAAGGACGAACAAAGGGGGAGACCCAGTACTTC.

There are a few counts of this clone. V usage is TRBV30 and J usage is TRBJ2-3; TRBD1 matches 7 bases. Germline loops: CDR1 GTSNPN, CDR2 SVGIG (reference sequence). Trimming at V came to 3 bases and at J to 2 bases, leaving 29 bases not matched to a gene. CDR3 length: 22 residues. The CDR3 DNA follows: TGTGCCTGGAGGCCTCAAGATCCGGGACAGAAAGGGGTGTTCGGGCACACAGATACGCAGTATTTT. It specifies CAWRPQDPGQKGVFGHTDTQYF.

This clone was seen more than once but under ten times. The chain combines TRBV9 with TRBJ2-3; TRBD2 matches 10 bases. Germline assignment: CDR1 SGDLS and CDR2 YYNGEE. With 4 bases clipped from V and 1 base from J, the junction kept 9 bases outside the gene matches. The CDR3 sequence is 17 residues long. The chain's CDR3 is CASSPSDGLAGTDTQYF. The CDR3 nucleotides read TGTGCCAGCAGCCCGAGCGACGGACTAGCGGGCACAGATACGCAGTATTTT.

This clone was recorded a few times. The chain links TRBV7-2 to TRBJ1-5, with D unresolved. V gave up 6 bases and J gave up 0 bases, with 12 bases separating them. The CDR3 sequence is 15 residues long. Germline CDR1 is SGHTA and CDR2 is FQGNSA. CDR3 sequence: CASSHGVDSNQPQHF. As DNA, the CDR3 is TGTGCCAGCAGTCACGGGGTCGATAGCAATCAGCCCCAGCATTTT.

CDR3 sequence (DNA): TGTGCCAGCTCACCCTCCGGGAACACTGAAGCTTTCTTT. Its protein product is CASSPSGNTEAFF. The V call is TRBV18, the J call TRBJ1-1; no reliable D call. Germline V gives CDR1 KGHSH, CDR2 LQKENI. Between the trimmed V and J ends, which lost 3 bases and 1 base, there was a span of 6 bases. The length of the CDR3 is 13 residues.

The chain is built from TRBV19 and TRBJ2-7; 11 bases are shared with TRBD1. Per germline, CDR1 LNHDA and CDR2 SQIVND (reference sequence). CDR3 size: 16 residues. V shed 8 bases and J 3 bases; nucleotides not matched to a gene: 12. The CDR3 region has the DNA TGTGCCAGTTCCAGGACAGGGGGCGCGTCTAACTACGAGCAGTACTTC. Translated, it gives CASSRTGGASNYEQYF.

This sequence joins TRBV6-1 and TRBJ2-5, with TRBD2 matching 10 bases. The ends lost 2 bases at V and 2 bases at J; junction bases unmatched: 2. CDR1 MNHNS and CDR2 SASEGT come from the germline V gene. CDR3 length equals 15 residues. The CDR3, as DNA: TGTGCCAGCAGTGAAATAGCGGGGGGTCAAGAGACCCAGTACTTC. Translated: CASSEIAGGQETQYF.

The rearrangement joins TRBV2 to TRBJ1-5, with D unresolved. CDR3 length: 15 residues. Germline CDR1 SNHLY, CDR2 FYNNEI. Trimming cost V 5 bases and J 0 bases, with 11 bases left between them. The CDR3 reads CASSRDSLSNQPQHF. CDR3 coding DNA: TGTGCCAGCAGTCGCGATTCCCTTAGCAATCAGCCCCAGCATTTT.